Included here is one T cell receptor (beta chain) sequence, with context. Its cognate antigen is unknown. The data stem from a study of PD-1 blockade in classical Hodgkin lymphoma. Study-level results: Although disease activity or prior therapy may be involved, causes of the repertoire differences remain undefined. In newly diagnosed patients, baseline TCR diversity was reportedly below that of healthy donors.

The method was immunoSEQ multiplex PCR; TCRdb's version includes in-frame clones alone and lacks a portion of them. The data hold some 21,000 clones, with approximately 94% observed a single time. Germline CDR1 SGHRS, CDR2 YFSETQ. The CDR3 spans 16 residues. V lost 0 bases and J lost 3; bases outside the gene matches: 9. The time point denotes: newly diagnosed, previously untreated cHL patient sample. Newly diagnosed classical Hodgkin lymphoma PBMCs, still untreated, provided the comparison samples. The sequence came from a human donor with classical Hodgkin lymphoma. The sequencing sample was made of peripheral blood mononuclear cells (PBMCs). V and J are TRBV5-1 and TRBJ2-7, with 7 bases matching TRBD2. The chain's CDR3 is CASSLAGGLGGYEQYF. CDR3 coding DNA: TGCGCCAGCAGCTTGGCGGGGGGACTTGGGGGCTACGAGCAGTACTTC. The whole variable domain, remainder taken from reference TRBV5-1 and TRBJ2-7, is KAGVTQTPRYLIKTRGQQVTLSCSPISGHRSVSWYQQTPGQGLQFLFEYFSETQRNKGNFPGRFSGRQFSNSRSEMNVSTLELGDSALYLCASSLAGGLGGYEQYFGPGTRLTVT.